The clone carrying this TCR beta chain was picked up many times. Its target is unknown. As for time point: persistent/refractory GD, antithyroid drugs over 5 years with positive TRAb. From PBMCs, RNA was extracted and then used to make the TCR library. It was an endocrinology department in Xi'an, China, that provided the patients. Roughly 10 milliliters of peripheral blood were taken and placed in EDTA tubes. This entry is derived from a study of regulatory T cells in long-lasting Graves disease. The authors built TCR beta libraries using iRepertoire HTBI primers and Arm-PCR of CDR3 regions. Via MiXCR, TCRdb re-called the multiplex PCR reads, giving one row per CDR3 protein. This table holds about 460,000 distinct CDR3 sequences, 22% found once. CDR1 and CDR2 from the germline V gene are MNHNS and SASEGT. This CDR3 has 14 amino acids. J was trimmed by 5 bases and V by 6 bases; bases with no gene match: 6.

Study outcomes and limitations: Among samples with persistent disease, TRBV28, TRBJ1-2 and TRBJ2-5 were favored. The study found persistent patients shared more public clonotypes (about 3,000) than new patients (around 1,000).

The genes are TRBV6-1 and TRBJ1-5, with TRBD1 identical over 8 bases. The input for sequencing was peripheral blood mononuclear cells (PBMCs), taken when the disease was refractory, from a patient treated with antithyroid drugs. The receptor was derived from a female donor with Graves disease. CDR3: CASSPNRGDQPQHF. The CDR3 DNA follows: TGTGCCAGCAGCCCAAACAGGGGGGATCAGCCCCAGCATTTT.